This TCR beta chain was retrieved from a study of glioma-infiltrating T cells. Whole-study findings and limits: Tissue-blood divergence was below expectation in non-neoplastic patients, above in gliomas. Tissue and blood shared very few CDR3 sequences.

After removal of 5 bases from V and 5 bases from J, the junction contained 7 bases not matched to a gene. Germline loops: CDR1 MNHEY, CDR2 SMNVEV (reference sequence). This CDR3 contains 15 residues. Amplification of TCR alpha and beta CDR3 regions from RNA used iRepertoire nested multiplex PCR. TCRdb called the multiplex PCR reads again in MiXCR, with one record for every CDR3 protein. Of about 130,000 distinct CDR3 sequences listed, roughly 25% are singletons. The count of this clonotype is one. Its antigen is still unknown. This chain uses TRBV27 with TRBJ2-3; the match to TRBD2 covers 10 bases. The sequence derives from a human donor with low-grade glioma or glioblastoma, undergoing nonglioma brain surgery, or in good health (not recorded which). The source material was glioma tissue, nonneoplastic brain tissue, or PBMCs (not recorded which). The CDR3 loop reads CASSPSSGSGDTQYF. The CDR3 DNA reads as TGTGCCAGCAGTCCTTCTAGCGGGAGCGGAGATACGCAGTATTTT.